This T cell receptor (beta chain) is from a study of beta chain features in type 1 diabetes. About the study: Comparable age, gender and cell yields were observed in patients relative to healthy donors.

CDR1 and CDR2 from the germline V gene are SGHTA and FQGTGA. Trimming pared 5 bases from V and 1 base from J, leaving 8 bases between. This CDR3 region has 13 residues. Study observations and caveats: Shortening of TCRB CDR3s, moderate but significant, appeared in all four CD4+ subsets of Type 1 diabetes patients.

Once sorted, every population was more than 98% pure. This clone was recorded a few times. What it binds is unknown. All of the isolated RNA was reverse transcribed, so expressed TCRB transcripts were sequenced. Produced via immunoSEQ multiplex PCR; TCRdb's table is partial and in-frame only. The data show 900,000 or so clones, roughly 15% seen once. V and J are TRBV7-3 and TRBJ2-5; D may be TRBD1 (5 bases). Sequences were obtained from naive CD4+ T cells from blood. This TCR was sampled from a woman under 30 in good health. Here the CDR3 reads CASSRDSQETQYF. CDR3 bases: TGTGCCAGCAGCCGCGACAGCCAAGAGACCCAGTACTTC.